This TCR beta chain was observed in a study of T cell responses to AZD1222 COVID-19 vaccine. This CDR3 is built from 14 residues. Trimming cost V 6 bases and J 5 bases; bases outside gene matches: 9. Per germline, CDR1 MNHEY and CDR2 SMNVEV (reference sequence). Using immunoSEQ multiplex PCR, the repertoire was profiled, and TCRdb retains in-frame clones only, with some absent. The sample contains 140,000 to 150,000 clones, around nine tenths of which appear only once. The chain has TRBV27 and TRBJ2-5; TRBD1 agrees at 7 bases. The clonotype comes from an adult in good health. The specimen was peripheral blood, collected on day 0 of MenACWY control vaccination. The DNA for the CDR3 is TGTGCCAGCAGCAGAGGGGGCAGAGGGGAGACCCAGTACTTC. Protein sequence: CASSRGGRGETQYF.